This TCR beta chain was retrieved from a study of cytomegalovirus exposure and HLA in healthy donors. The trim removed 5 bases at V and 2 bases at J, leaving 10 bases unmatched. The CDR3 is made up of 16 amino acids. Germline V gene sequence: CDR1 SGHRS, CDR2 YFSETQ. Vbeta (60) and Jbeta (13) primers were used in the PCR. Some clones are missing from TCRdb's copy, which holds only in-frame ones; the method was immunoSEQ multiplex PCR. The data contain around 100,000 clones, around 82% of them singletons. The sample taken for sequencing was PBMCs. The receptor's source is a young woman in good health and CMV-seropositive. The rearrangement uses TRBV5-1 and TRBJ2-3, with 8 bases aligning to TRBD2. This CDR3 is CASRAGLAGYTDTQYF. CDR3 DNA sequence: TGCGCCAGCAGGGCTGGGCTAGCGGGCTACACAGATACGCAGTATTTT.